This note documents a single TCR beta chain sequence. This record comes from a study of blood T cell repertoires in COVID-19. Clones were sequenced by immunoSEQ multiplex PCR, and TCRdb holds only the in-frame ones, with some missing. The data hold 60,000 to 90,000 clones, with 86% observed a single time. V was clipped by 1 base and J by 9 bases; unmatched bases: 6. The germline V gene encodes CDR1 SGHVS and CDR2 FNYEAQ. CDR3 size: 14 residues. This receptor was taken from a human donor in a cohort sampled during active COVID-19. Source material: peripheral blood. The chain is built from TRBV7-6 and TRBJ2-1; TRBD1 aligns across 7 bases. The CDR3 region is CASSLGQGYREQFF. The CDR3 nucleotides are TGTGCCAGCAGCTTAGGACAGGGCTACCGTGAGCAGTTCTTC.